The source of this T cell receptor (beta chain) is a study of T cells after yellow fever vaccination. Researchers made TCR cDNA using 5'RACE template switching, and this step added a universal primer site and UMIs. TCRdb used MiXCR to reprocess the 5' RACE reads, holding one entry per CDR3 protein. The data hold around 150,000 distinct CDR3 sequences, with around 7.2% observed a single time. V trimming: 3 bases; J trimming: 4 bases; junction bases outside the gene matches: 14. Germline V gene data show CDR1 as SGHNT and CDR2 as YYREEE (reference sequence). This CDR3 comprises 17 residues. This clonotype has a handful of counts.

This clonotype was sampled from a man aged 18 to 30 who received the YFV17D yellow fever vaccine. The chain employs TRBV5-4 and TRBJ1-2, with 8 bases aligning to TRBD1. The sequencing here drew on CD4+ T cells sorted from PBMCs, taken roughly 5 days after the first yellow fever vaccination. CDR3 nucleotides: TGTGCCAGCAGCTCAACCGGGACAGGAAAAGGTCCCTATGGCTACACCTTC. Translation gives CASSSTGTGKGPYGYTF.